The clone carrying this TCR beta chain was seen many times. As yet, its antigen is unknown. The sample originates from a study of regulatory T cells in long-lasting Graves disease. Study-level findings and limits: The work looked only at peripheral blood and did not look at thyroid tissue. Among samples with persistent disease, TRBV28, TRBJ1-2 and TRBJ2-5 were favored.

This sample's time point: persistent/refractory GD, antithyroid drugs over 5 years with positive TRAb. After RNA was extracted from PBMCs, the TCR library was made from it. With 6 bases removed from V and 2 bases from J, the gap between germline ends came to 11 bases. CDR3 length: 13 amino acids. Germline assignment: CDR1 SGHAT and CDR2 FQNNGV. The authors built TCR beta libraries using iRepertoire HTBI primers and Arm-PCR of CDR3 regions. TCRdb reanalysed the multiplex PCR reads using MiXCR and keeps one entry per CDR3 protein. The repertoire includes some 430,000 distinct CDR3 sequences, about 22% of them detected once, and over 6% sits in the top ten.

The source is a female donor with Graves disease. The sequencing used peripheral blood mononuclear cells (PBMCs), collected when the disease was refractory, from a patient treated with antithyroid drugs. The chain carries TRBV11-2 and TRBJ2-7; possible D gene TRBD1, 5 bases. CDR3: CASSVDRAYEQYF. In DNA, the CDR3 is TGTGCCAGCAGTGTCGACAGAGCCTACGAGCAGTACTTC.